This is a list of T cell receptor beta chains from one sample in a study of blood T cell repertoires in COVID-19. Data came from immunoSEQ multiplex PCR; TCRdb stores just in-frame clones and leaves some out. The data hold 90,000 to 150,000 clones, with roughly 90% observed a single time. Sequencing used peripheral blood. The origin of the receptors is a man between 65 and 80 years old who had recovered from COVID-19. CDR3s include the opening cysteine and the closing phenylalanine or tryptophan. Fields, in order: CDR3 DNA, CDR3 protein, D gene, clone size, V gene, J gene. The D gene is left open where the match is weak. Not all rows give a size; the values are once, few, many and, for expanded clones, a class.

TGTGCCAGCAGTAGGACTGCGGTAGGTCAGCCCCAGCATTTT	CASSRTAVGQPQHF	.	.	TRBV28	TRBJ1-5
TGCAGTGCTAGTGGGGTGGCCGGGACTACTTCCAATGAGCAGTTCTTC	CSASGVAGTTSNEQFF	TRBD2	.	TRBV20-1	TRBJ2-1
TGTGCCAGCAGAAAGATATCTCGGGAGACCCAGTACTTC	CASRKISRETQYF	.	few	TRBV6-5	TRBJ2-5
TGTGCCACTCGGACAGCTCTCTATGGCTACACCTTC	CATRTALYGYTF	.	.	TRBV6-5	TRBJ1-2
TGCGCCAGCAGCCAGGAAACACTAGCGGGGTTCATGGAGACCCAGTACTTC	CASSQETLAGFMETQYF	TRBD2	once	TRBV4-1	TRBJ2-5
TGTGCCAGTAGTATACCAGGGGGCACTGAAGCTTTCTTT	CASSIPGGTEAFF	TRBD1	few	TRBV19	TRBJ1-1
TGTGCCATCAGGAAGGGGACTAGCGGGGGTCAAGAGACCCAGTACTTC	CAIRKGTSGGQETQYF	TRBD2	.	TRBV10-3	TRBJ2-5
TGTGCCAGCAGTTTAAGGGGGGGAACTGAAGCTTTCTTT	CASSLRGGTEAFF	.	few	TRBV28	TRBJ1-1
TGTGCCAGTAGTTCGGTGATCAGGGGGAGTCAGCCCCAGCATTTT	CASSSVIRGSQPQHF	TRBD1	.	TRBV19	TRBJ1-5
TGTGCCAGCGGACCAGGGGTACTGGCGGAAAAACTGTTTTTT	CASGPGVLAEKLFF	.	.	TRBV28	TRBJ1-4
TGTGCCGTGGCAGGGTTGGCCAAAAACATTCAGTACTTC	CAVAGLAKNIQYF	.	.	TRBV11-2	TRBJ2-4
TGCGCCAGCAGTGACCTAGCGGGGCTCCAAGAGACCCAGTACTTC	CASSDLAGLQETQYF	TRBD2	.	TRBV10-1	TRBJ2-5
TGTGCCAGCTCCCGGGACAGGGGAAGCTTTGCCTATAATTCACCCCTCCACTTT	CASSRDRGSFAYNSPLHF	TRBD1	once	TRBV2	TRBJ1-6
TGCGCCAGCAGCTTAGGGGGTGGAGCGGCTCAAAGCTCCTACGAGCAGTACTTC	CASSLGGGAAQSSYEQYF	.	once	TRBV5-1	TRBJ2-7
TGTGCCAGCAGTTTACTGGGCCAGGGCGATGAGCAGTTCTTC	CASSLLGQGDEQFF	.	.	TRBV28	TRBJ2-1
TGTGCCAGCAGCTTAGGCCCCGGCAATGAGCAGTTCTTC	CASSLGPGNEQFF	.	.	TRBV13	TRBJ2-1
TGTGCCAGAGAAGCACCTGGCACCGGGGAGCTGTTTTTT	CAREAPGTGELFF	.	.	TRBV2	TRBJ2-2
TGTGCCAGCAGTCCCAACGGGGGAGAGACCCAGTACTTC	CASSPNGGETQYF	.	.	TRBV28	TRBJ2-5
TGCGCCAGCAGCTTGGCGGGTTCAGCGAACACTGAAGCTTTCTTT	CASSLAGSANTEAFF	.	.	TRBV5-1	TRBJ1-1